Following are 7 T cell receptor beta chains from one sample sequenced in a study of shared clonotypes between healthy human individuals. The data were produced by immunoSEQ multiplex PCR, yet TCRdb's version contains in-frame clones alone and is incomplete. The data show about 800,000 clones, approximately 97% seen once. The naive CD8 fraction comprised CD45RO-negative cells positively selected for CCR7 and excluded terminally differentiated effector memory CD45RA+ cells. The sample taken for sequencing was naive CD8+ T cells sorted from blood. These receptors originate from a man younger than 40 in good health.

The genes are TRBV13 and TRBJ1-1; no firm D call. The CDR3 has 13 amino acids. Germline CDR1 is PRHDT and CDR2 is FYEKMQ (reference sequence). V was shortened by 6 bases and J by 1 base, with 9 bases between the two germline ends. CDR3 residues: CASSFTENTEAFF. CDR3 nucleotides: TGTGCCAGCAGTTTTACAGAGAACACTGAAGCTTTCTTT.

This chain connects TRBV6-1 to TRBJ1-1; D is possibly TRBD1 (5 bases). The germline V gene has CDR1 MNHNS and CDR2 SASEGT. The CDR3 contains 15 residues. The germline V and J ends were trimmed by 0 bases and 8 bases, with 16 bases remaining between them. The CDR3 here is CASSEAPGAWGEAFF. CDR3 coding DNA: TGTGCCAGCAGTGAAGCGCCCGGGGCTTGGGGCGAAGCTTTCTTT.

The V call is TRBV27, the J call TRBJ2-7, with TRBD1 as a possible D gene (6 bases). Germline V lookup: CDR1 MNHEY, CDR2 SMNVEV (reference sequence). V lost 8 bases and J lost 3, with 11 bases in between. This CDR3 has 12 amino acids. The chain's CDR3 is CASRTGNYEQYF. CDR3 in DNA: TGTGCCAGCCGAACAGGGAACTACGAGCAGTACTTC.

This rearrangement joins TRBV7-8 to TRBJ2-5; the D gene is possibly TRBD2 (6 bases). The CDR3 totals 17 residues. Per the germline V gene, CDR1 is SGHVS and CDR2 is FQNEAQ. Trimming removed 5 bases from V and 3 bases from J, with 22 bases in between. The CDR3 protein is CASSPGLVVRGKETQYF. CDR3 nucleotide sequence: TGTGCCAGCAGCCCAGGATTGGTAGTGCGGGGAAAAGAGACCCAGTACTTC.

This clone was counted a few times. The chain employs TRBV7-6 and TRBJ2-5; no clear D. Trimming took 5 bases from V and 4 from J, leaving 14 bases between them. The CDR3 is made up of 14 amino acids. The V gene's germline CDR1 is SGHVS and CDR2 FNYEAQ. In nucleotides, the CDR3 is TGTGCCAGCAGCGCTACGGCGAGCTTAGAGACCCAGTACTTC. It specifies CASSATASLETQYF. Based on the CDR3 plus reference TRBV7-6 and TRBJ2-5, the full variable domain is GAGVSQSPRYKVTKRGQDVALRCDPISGHVSLYWYRQALGQGPEFLTYFNYEAQQDKSGLPNDRFSAERPEGSISTLTIQRTEQRDSAMYRCASSATASLETQYFGPGTRLLVL.

This sequence joins TRBV29-1 and TRBJ2-1; D is unresolved. V lost 7 bases to trimming and J lost 0 bases, with 13 bases between them. Per the germline V gene, CDR1 is SQVTM and CDR2 is ANQGSEA. The CDR3 loop spans 14 amino acids. The CDR3 loop is CSAGPRASYNEQFF. CDR3 sequence (DNA): TGCAGCGCCGGGCCACGAGCCTCCTACAATGAGCAGTTCTTC.

The chain uses TRBV2 and TRBJ2-2; no firm D call. Germline V gene data show CDR1 as SNHLY and CDR2 as FYNNEI. The ends were cut back, 2 bases at V and 6 bases at J, with 7 bases in the middle. This CDR3 region has 13 residues. The CDR3 reads CASSEIIPGELFF. CDR3 coding DNA: TGTGCCAGCAGTGAAATAATCCCCGGGGAGCTGTTTTTT.